This T cell receptor beta chain comes out of a study of CXCR3-negative and CXCR3-positive naive CD8 T cells. The study, taken as a whole, reports: Post-cryopreservation CXCR3 expression was partly diminished, and the bulk of assays employed fresh PBMCs. Comparison of naive CXCR3-negative and CXCR3-positive cells revealed similar TRBV-TRBJ usage, while memory cells differed.

The authors made the TRB cDNA libraries by 5' RACE using UMI labels. With the 5' RACE reads reprocessed, TCRdb shows one record per CDR3 protein and no DNA. The listing contains roughly 56,000 distinct CDR3 sequences. Details on this clonotype: Antigen specificity is unknown.

Naive CD8+ T cells showed a CD45RO-CCR7+CD27+CD95- phenotype. The germline V gene encodes CDR1 SGHTS and CDR2 YDEGEE. The CDR3 has 14 amino acids. The receptor's source is a human donor in good health. Some clones in this sample may be carry-over from other donors' samples. The sample was naive CXCR3- CD8+ T cells from blood. Subset in this sample: CD45RO-CCR7+CD27+CD95- naive CD8+ T cells lacking CXCR3 (TNR3-). The chain recombines TRBV5-8 with TRBJ2-7; the D call from TCRdb, TRBD1, cannot be confirmed without DNA. This chain's CDR3 is CASSLPGRGYEQYF.